The entry below gives a single TCR beta chain sequence along with its context. Antigen: not known. TCRdb ran MiXCR on the RACE reads and lists one entry per CDR3 protein. Of around 99,000 distinct CDR3 sequences in the sample, over 10% are singletons; the top ten hold over 2%. This entry belongs to a study of human T cells and chemical hapten exposure. About the study: Each week of the roughly 25-week study, patients had diphenylcyclopropenone applied to the scalp.

J lost 4 bases, V lost 6 bases, and 10 bases had no gene match. The CDR3 contains 15 residues. Germline CDR1 is SNHLY and CDR2 is FYNNEI. Study results and limitations: Versus controls, significantly more large CDR3 similarity clusters arose from expanded TCRs.

Time point defined: patch test 1, 2 weeks after DPC sensitization. Sample treatment: therapeutic diphenylcyclopropenone sensitization with weekly scalp DPC. This sample comprised whole blood, obtained in connection with sensitization to the hapten diphenylcyclopropenone (DPC). The sequence came from a woman aged 40 to 50 with alopecia areata. Some clones in this sample may be carry-over from other donors' samples. The chain joins TRBV2 to TRBJ2-7; 9 bases align to TRBD1. CDR3 in DNA: TGTGCCAGCAGACCAGACAGGGGGTCTTATTACGAGCAGTACTTC. Translation gives CASRPDRGSYYEQYF.